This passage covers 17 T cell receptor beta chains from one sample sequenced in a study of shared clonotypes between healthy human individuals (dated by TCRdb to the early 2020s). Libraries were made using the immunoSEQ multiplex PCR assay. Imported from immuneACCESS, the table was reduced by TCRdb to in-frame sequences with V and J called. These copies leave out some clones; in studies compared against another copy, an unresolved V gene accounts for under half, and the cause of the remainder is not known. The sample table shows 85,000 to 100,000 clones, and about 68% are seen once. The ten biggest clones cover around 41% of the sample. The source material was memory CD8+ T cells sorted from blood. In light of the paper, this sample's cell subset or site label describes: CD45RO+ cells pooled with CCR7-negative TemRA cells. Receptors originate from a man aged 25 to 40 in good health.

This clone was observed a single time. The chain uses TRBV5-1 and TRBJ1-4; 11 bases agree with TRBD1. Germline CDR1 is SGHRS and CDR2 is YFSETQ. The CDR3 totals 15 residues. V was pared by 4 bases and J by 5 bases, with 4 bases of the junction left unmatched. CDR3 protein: CASSPGDRGNEKLFF. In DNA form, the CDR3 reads TGCGCCAGCAGCCCAGGGGACAGGGGGAATGAAAAACTGTTTTTT.

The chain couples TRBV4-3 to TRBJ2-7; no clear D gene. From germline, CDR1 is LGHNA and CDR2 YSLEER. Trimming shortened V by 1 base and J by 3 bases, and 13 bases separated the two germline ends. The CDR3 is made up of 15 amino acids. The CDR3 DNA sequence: TGCGCCAGCAGCCAAGGCACCGCCGCTCGCTACGAGCAGTACTTC. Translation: CASSQGTAARYEQYF.

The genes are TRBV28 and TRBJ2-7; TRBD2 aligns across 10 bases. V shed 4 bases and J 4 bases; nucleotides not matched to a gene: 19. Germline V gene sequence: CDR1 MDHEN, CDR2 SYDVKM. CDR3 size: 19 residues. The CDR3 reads CASSSPQTLAGPVAYEQYF. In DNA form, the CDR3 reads TGTGCCAGCAGTTCGCCGCAAACACTAGCGGGACCTGTGGCGTACGAGCAGTACTTC.

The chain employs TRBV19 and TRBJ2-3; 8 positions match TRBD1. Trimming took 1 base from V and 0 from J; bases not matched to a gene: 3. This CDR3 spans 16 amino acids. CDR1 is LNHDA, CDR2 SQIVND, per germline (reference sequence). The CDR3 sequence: CASSIVGTGSTDTQYF. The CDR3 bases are TGTGCCAGTAGTATAGTGGGGACAGGAAGCACAGATACGCAGTATTTT.

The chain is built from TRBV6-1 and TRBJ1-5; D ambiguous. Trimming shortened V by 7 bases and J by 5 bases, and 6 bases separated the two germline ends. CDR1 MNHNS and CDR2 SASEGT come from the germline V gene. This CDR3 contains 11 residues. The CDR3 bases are TGTGCCAGCAATGAGGATCAGCCCCAGCATTTT. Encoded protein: CASNEDQPQHF.

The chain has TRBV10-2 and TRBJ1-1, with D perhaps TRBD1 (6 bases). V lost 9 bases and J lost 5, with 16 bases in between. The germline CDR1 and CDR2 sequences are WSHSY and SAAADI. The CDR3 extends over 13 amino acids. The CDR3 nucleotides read TGCGCCAGTGGGGACACGATTCAGACTGAAGCTTTCTTT. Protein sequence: CASGDTIQTEAFF.

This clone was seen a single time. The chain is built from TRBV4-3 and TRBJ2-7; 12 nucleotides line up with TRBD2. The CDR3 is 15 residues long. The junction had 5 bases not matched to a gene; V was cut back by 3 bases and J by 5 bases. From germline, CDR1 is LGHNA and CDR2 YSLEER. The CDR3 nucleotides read TGCGCCAGCAGCCAGAGACTAGCGGGAGTCGACGAGCAGTACTTC. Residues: CASSQRLAGVDEQYF.

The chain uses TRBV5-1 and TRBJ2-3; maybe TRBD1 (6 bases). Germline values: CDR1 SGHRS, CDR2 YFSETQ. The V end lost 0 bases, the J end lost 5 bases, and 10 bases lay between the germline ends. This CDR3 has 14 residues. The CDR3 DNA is TGCGCCAGCAGCTTGGGCAGGGGAGAAGATACGCAGTATTTT. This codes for CASSLGRGEDTQYF.

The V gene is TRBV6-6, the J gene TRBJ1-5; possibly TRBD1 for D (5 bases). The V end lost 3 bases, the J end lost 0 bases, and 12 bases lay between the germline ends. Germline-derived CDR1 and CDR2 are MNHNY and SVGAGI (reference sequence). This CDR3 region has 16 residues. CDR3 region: CASSYAAGYSNQPQHF. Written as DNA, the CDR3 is TGTGCCAGCAGTTATGCGGCAGGGTATAGCAATCAGCCCCAGCATTTT.

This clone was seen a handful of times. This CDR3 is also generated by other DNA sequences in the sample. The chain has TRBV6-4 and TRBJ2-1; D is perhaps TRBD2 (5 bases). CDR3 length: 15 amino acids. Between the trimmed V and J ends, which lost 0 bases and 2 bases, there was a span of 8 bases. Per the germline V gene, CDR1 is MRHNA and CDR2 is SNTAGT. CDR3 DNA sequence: TGTGCCAGCAGTGACTCTGGAGGAGCCTACAATGAGCAGTTCTTC. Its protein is CASSDSGGAYNEQFF.

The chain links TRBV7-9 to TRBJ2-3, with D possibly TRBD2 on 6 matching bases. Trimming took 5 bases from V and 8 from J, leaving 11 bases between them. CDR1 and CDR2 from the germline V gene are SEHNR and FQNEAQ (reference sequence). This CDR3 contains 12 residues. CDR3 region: CASSPGLTTQYF. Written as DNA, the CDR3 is TGTGCCAGCAGCCCGGGACTGACTACGCAGTATTTT.

This CDR3 reads CASSEGLAGDTDTQYF. The CDR3 bases are TGTGCCAGCAGTGAAGGGCTAGCGGGAGACACAGATACGCAGTATTTT. The chain carries TRBV2 and TRBJ2-3; 10 positions match TRBD2. Germline V gene sequence: CDR1 SNHLY, CDR2 FYNNEI. The ends lost 1 base at V and 2 bases at J; junction bases unmatched: 3. This CDR3 contains 16 residues.

As DNA, the CDR3 is TGTGCCAGTAGTATAGATGAGGGGAGCTCCTACAATGAGCAGTTCTTC. Translated: CASSIDEGSSYNEQFF. J is TRBJ2-1 and V is TRBV19; either TRBD1 or TRBD2 may supply D (5 bases each). V was clipped by 0 bases and J by 0 bases, with 9 bases between them. Per the germline V gene, CDR1 is LNHDA and CDR2 is SQIVND (reference sequence). CDR3 length: 16 amino acids.

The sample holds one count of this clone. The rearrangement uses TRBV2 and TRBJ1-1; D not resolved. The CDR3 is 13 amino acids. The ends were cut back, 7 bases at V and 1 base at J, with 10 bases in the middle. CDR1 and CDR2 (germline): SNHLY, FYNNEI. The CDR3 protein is CASKATRNTEAFF. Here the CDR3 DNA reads TGTGCCAGCAAGGCCACCAGGAACACTGAAGCTTTCTTT.

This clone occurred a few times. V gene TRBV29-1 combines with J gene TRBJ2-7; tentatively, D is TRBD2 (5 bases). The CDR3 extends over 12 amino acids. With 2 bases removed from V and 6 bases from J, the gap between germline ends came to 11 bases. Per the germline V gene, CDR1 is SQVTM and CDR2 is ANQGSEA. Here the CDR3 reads CSVELLGSEQYF. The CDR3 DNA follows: TGCAGCGTTGAACTTCTGGGGAGCGAGCAGTACTTC.

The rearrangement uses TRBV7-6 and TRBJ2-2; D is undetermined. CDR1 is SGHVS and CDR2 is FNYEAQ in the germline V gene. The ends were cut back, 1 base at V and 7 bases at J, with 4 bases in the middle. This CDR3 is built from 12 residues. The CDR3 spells CASSLDGGELFF. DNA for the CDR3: TGTGCCAGCAGCTTAGATGGCGGGGAGCTGTTTTTT.

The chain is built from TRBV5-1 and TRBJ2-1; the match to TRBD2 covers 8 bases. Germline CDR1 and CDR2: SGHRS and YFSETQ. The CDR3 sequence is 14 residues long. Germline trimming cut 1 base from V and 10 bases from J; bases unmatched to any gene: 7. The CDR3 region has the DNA TGCGCCAGCAGCTTGTCAGTTCCGGGAGGGGAGCAGTTCTTC. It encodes CASSLSVPGGEQFF.